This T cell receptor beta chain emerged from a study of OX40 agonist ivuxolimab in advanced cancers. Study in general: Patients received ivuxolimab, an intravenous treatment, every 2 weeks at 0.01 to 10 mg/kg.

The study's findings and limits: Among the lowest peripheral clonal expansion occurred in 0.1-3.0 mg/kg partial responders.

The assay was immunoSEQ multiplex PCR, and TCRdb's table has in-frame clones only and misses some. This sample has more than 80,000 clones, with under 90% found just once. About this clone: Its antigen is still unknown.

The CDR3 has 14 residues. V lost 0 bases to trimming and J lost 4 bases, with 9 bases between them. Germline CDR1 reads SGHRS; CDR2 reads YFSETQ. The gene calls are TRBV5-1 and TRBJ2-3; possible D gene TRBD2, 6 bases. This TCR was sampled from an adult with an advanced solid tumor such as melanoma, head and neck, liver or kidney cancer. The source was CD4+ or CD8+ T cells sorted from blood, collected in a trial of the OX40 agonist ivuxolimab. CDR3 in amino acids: CASSLDGRPDTQYF. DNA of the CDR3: TGCGCCAGCAGCTTGGACGGGAGACCAGATACGCAGTATTTT.